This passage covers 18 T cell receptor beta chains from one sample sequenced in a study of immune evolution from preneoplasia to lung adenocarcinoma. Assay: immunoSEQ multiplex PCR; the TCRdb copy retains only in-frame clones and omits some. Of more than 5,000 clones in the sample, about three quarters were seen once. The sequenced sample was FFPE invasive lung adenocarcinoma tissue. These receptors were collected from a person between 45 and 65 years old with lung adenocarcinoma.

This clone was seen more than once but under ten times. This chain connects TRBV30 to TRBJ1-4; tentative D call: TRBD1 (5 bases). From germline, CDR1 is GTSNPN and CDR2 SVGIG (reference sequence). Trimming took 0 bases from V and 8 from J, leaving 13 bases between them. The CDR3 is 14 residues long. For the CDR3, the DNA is TGTGCCTGGAGTGTGAGAAGGGGAAGAGAAAAACTGTTTTTT. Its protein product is CAWSVRRGREKLFF. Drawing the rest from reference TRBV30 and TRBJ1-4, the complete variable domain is SQTIHQWPATLVQPVGSPLSLECTVEGTSNPNLYWYRQAAGRGLQLLFYSVGIGQISSEVPQNLSASRPQDRQFILSSKKLLLSDSGFYLCAWSVRRGREKLFFGSGTQLSVL.

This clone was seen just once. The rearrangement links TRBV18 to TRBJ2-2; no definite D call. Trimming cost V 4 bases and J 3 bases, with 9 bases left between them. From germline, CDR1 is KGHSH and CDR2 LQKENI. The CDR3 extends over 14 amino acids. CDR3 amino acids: CASSQTKDTGELFF. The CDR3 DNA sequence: TGTGCCAGCTCACAAACAAAGGACACCGGGGAGCTGTTTTTT.

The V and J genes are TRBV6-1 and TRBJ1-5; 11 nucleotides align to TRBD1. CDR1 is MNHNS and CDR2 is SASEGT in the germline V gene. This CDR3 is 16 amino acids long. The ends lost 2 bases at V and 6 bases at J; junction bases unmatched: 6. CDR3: CASSERDRGYSQPQHF. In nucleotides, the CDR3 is TGTGCCAGCAGTGAAAGGGACAGGGGGTACAGTCAGCCCCAGCATTTT.

DNA for the CDR3: TGCGCCAGCAGCCCCATCCCGGGGCATGAGCAGTTCTTC. Translation: CASSPIPGHEQFF. This chain joins TRBV5-1 and TRBJ2-1; D possibly uses TRBD1 or TRBD2 (5 bases each). There are 13 residues in the CDR3. From germline, CDR1 is SGHRS and CDR2 YFSETQ. V dropped 4 bases and J dropped 8 bases, with 13 bases sitting between them.

This CDR3 is CSAVLTGGGDYGYTF. The DNA for the CDR3 is TGCAGCGCGGTACTAACAGGGGGCGGGGACTATGGCTACACCTTC. The chain is built from TRBV29-1 and TRBJ1-2, with 9 bases fitting TRBD1. CDR1 and CDR2 (germline): SQVTM, ANQGSEA. The junction had 12 bases not matched to a gene; V was cut back by 7 bases and J by 3 bases. The CDR3 runs 15 residues.

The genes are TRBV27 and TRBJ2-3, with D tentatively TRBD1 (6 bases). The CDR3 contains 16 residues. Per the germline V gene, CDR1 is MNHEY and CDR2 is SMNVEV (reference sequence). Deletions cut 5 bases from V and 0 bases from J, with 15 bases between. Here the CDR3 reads CASSLRTATSTDTQYF. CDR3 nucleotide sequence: TGTGCCAGCAGTCTACGGACAGCCACTAGCACAGATACGCAGTATTTT.

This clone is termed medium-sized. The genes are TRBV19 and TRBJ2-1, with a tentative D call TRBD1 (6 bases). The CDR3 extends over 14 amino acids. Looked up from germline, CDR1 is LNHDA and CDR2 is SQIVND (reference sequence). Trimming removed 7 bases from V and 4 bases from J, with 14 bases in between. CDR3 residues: CASMGPGQYNEQFF. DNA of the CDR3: TGTGCCAGTATGGGCCCGGGACAATACAATGAGCAGTTCTTC.

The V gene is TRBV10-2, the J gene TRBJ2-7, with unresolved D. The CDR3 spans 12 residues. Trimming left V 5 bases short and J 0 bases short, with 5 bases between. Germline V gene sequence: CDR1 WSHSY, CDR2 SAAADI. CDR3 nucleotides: TGCGCCAGCAGTCACTACTCCTACGAGCAGTACTTC. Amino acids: CASSHYSYEQYF.

The DNA for the CDR3 is TGTGCCAGCAGCCCTAGGTTAGGGGCAGGGCGGACTGAAGCTTTCTTT. Amino acids: CASSPRLGAGRTEAFF. The gene calls are TRBV7-2 and TRBJ1-1, with a possible D match to TRBD1 (5 bases). Germline assignment: CDR1 SGHTA and CDR2 FQGNSA. The CDR3 covers 16 residues. V dropped 5 bases and J dropped 5 bases, with 21 bases sitting between them. Full variable domain (rest looked up from reference TRBV7-2 and TRBJ1-1): GAGVSQSPSNKVTEKGKDVELRCDPISGHTALYWYRQSLGQGLEFLIYFQGNSAPDKSGLPSDRFSAERTGGSVSTLTIQRTQQEDSAVYLCASSPRLGAGRTEAFFGQGTRLTVV.

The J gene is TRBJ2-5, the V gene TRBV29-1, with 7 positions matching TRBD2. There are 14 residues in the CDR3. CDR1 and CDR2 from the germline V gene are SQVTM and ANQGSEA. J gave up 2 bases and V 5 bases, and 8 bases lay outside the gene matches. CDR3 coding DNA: TGCAGCGTTTCGACTAGCCCTATACAAGAGACCCAGTACTTC. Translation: CSVSTSPIQETQYF.

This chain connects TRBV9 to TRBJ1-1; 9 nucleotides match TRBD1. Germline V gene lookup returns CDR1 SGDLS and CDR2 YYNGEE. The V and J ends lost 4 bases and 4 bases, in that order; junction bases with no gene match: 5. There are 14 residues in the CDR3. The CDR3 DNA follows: TGTGCCAGCAGCCCACCGACAGGGGGCACTGAAGCTTTCTTT. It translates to CASSPPTGGTEAFF.

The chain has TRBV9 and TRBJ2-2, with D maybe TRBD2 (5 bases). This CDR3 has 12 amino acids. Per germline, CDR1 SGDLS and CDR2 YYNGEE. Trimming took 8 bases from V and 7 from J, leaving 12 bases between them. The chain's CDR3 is CASTGDGGELFF. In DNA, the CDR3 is TGTGCCAGTACCGGGGATGGCGGGGAGCTGTTTTTT.

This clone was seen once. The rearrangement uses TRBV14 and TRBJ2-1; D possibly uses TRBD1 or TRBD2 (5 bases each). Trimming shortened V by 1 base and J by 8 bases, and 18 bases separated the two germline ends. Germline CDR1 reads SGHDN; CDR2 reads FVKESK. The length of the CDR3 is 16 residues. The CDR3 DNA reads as TGTGCCAGCAGCCAAGGGGGGACGGAGGCGAGGTATGAGCAGTTCTTC. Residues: CASSQGGTEARYEQFF. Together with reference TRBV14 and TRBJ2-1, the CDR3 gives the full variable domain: EAGVTQFPSHSVIEKGQTVTLRCDPISGHDNLYWYRRVMGKEIKFLLHFVKESKQDESGMPNNRFLAERTGGTYSTLKVQPAELEDSGVYFCASSQGGTEARYEQFFGPGTRLTVL.

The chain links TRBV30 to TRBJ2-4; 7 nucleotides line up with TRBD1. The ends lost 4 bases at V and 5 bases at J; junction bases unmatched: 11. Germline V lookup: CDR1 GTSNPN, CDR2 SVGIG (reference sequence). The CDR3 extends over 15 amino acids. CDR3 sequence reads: CAWINKGARENIQYF. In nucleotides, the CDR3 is TGTGCCTGGATAAATAAGGGGGCGCGAGAAAACATTCAGTACTTC.

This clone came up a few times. The CDR3 DNA reads as TGTGCCAGCAGCCAGACGGCCGGGACAGGGAGGTTCTACGAGCAGTACTTC. Protein: CASSQTAGTGRFYEQYF. J is TRBJ2-7 and V is TRBV7-9; 9 bases align to TRBD1. Germline V gene sequence: CDR1 SEHNR, CDR2 FQNEAQ (reference sequence). V gave up 5 bases and J gave up 3 bases; unmatched junction bases: 14. This CDR3 region has 17 residues.

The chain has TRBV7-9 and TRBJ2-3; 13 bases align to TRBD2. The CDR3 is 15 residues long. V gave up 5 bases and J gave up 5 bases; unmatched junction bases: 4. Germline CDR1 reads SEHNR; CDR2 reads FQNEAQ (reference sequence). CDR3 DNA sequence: TGTGCCAGCAGCACCGGGACTAGCGGGATAGATACGCAGTATTTT. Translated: CASSTGTSGIDTQYF.

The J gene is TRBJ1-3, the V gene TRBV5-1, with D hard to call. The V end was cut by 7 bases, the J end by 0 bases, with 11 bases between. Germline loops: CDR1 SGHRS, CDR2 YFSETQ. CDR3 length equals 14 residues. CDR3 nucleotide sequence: TGCGCCAGCCGCCTTGAGCTCTCTGGAAACACCATATATTTT. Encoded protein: CASRLELSGNTIYF.

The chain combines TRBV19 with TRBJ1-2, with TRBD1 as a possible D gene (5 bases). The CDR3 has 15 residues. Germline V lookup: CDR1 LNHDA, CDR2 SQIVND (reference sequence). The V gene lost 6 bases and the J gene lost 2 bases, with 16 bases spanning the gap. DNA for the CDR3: TGTGCCAGTAGGGAGGATCGAGGGGCGAACTATGGCTACACCTTC. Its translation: CASREDRGANYGYTF.